The rows below give T cell receptor beta chains drawn from one sample of a study of blood T cell repertoires in COVID-19. The protocol was immunoSEQ multiplex PCR, while the TCRdb copy is restricted to in-frame clones and leaves out a portion. The data contain about 250,000 clones, 86% of them seen just once; the ten biggest clones take up about 1.6%. Sequences were obtained from peripheral blood. The receptor set was obtained from a woman aged 55-69 years who had recovered from COVID-19. Each CDR3 is given with its conserved first and last residue. The D gene is left open where the match is weak. Clone size is given for some rows only: seen once, a few or many times, or a class if the clone is expanded.

abundance	d_gene	v_gene	j_gene	CDR3nt	CDR3aa
-	-	TRBV28	TRBJ2-1	TGTGCCAGCAGTTTGTCAACCACGGGACAAAGCTACAATGAGCAGTTCTTC	CASSLSTTGQSYNEQFF
-	TRBD2	TRBV9	TRBJ2-1	TGTGCCAGCAGTAGCGGGGGGCGCTACAATGAGCAGTTCTTC	CASSSGGRYNEQFF
-	TRBD1	TRBV29-1	TRBJ2-7	TGCAGCGTCGGACAGGGCGCAGACGAGCAGTACTTC	CSVGQGADEQYF
few	-	TRBV7-8	TRBJ1-3	TGTGCCAGCAGCCTCGACTCGACTGGAAACACCATATATTTT	CASSLDSTGNTIYF
-	TRBD1	TRBV10-3	TRBJ1-6	TGTGCCACCGGACAGGGGGATTCACCCCTCCACTTT	CATGQGDSPLHF
-	TRBD1	TRBV28	TRBJ1-2	TGTGCCAGCAGTTTGGATCCCGGGACAGCCTATGGCTACACCTTC	CASSLDPGTAYGYTF
-	TRBD1	TRBV18	TRBJ1-4	TGTGCCAGCTCAGCAGGGGGCGCCGAGGAAAAACTGTTTTTT	CASSAGGAEEKLFF
-	TRBD2	TRBV7-3	TRBJ2-1	TGTGCCAGCAGCACCCCGACTAGCGGGGGGCCTAGCTCCTACAATGAGCAGTTCTTC	CASSTPTSGGPSSYNEQFF
-	TRBD1	TRBV6-1	TRBJ1-2	TGTGCCAGCAGTGAGGGACAGTGGAGTGGCTACACCTTC	CASSEGQWSGYTF
-	TRBD1	TRBV18	TRBJ2-1	TGTGCCAGCTCACCAATGGGGGACAGTTCTTACAATGAGCAGTTCTTC	CASSPMGDSSYNEQFF
-	-	TRBV9	TRBJ2-7	TGTGCCAGCAGCGTGGGGTCGGGGAACGAGCAGTACTTC	CASSVGSGNEQYF
-	-	TRBV11-2	TRBJ2-7	TGTGCCAGCAGCTCACAACCCGACACGTACGAGCAGTACTTC	CASSSQPDTYEQYF
-	TRBD1	TRBV7-2	TRBJ2-7	TGTGCCAGCAGCCCCCCCACAGGGGACTACGAGCAGTACTTC	CASSPPTGDYEQYF
once	-	TRBV28	TRBJ2-7	TGTGCCAGCAGTCTGGCTCCCTACGAGCAGTACTTC	CASSLAPYEQYF
-	TRBD1	TRBV2	TRBJ1-1	TGTGCCAGCAGTGGACAGGGGGTTACTGAAGCTTTCTTT	CASSGQGVTEAFF
-	-	TRBV5-1	TRBJ2-7	TGCGCCAGCAGCTTGGGCGAACTAGGCGAGCAGTACTTC	CASSLGELGEQYF
few	TRBD1	TRBV27	TRBJ2-2	TGTGCCAGCAGTGTGTCCGGGACAGTGAACACCGGGGAGCTGTTTTTT	CASSVSGTVNTGELFF
-	-	TRBV28	TRBJ1-2	TGTGCCAGCAGTTTTCCAGACAGGCATGGCTACACCTTC	CASSFPDRHGYTF
once	-	TRBV6-2/TRBV6-3	TRBJ1-2	TGTGCCAGCAGTTTAAAGCGACCGGGACATAGGGGCTACACCTTC	CASSLKRPGHRGYTF
-	-	TRBV6-1	TRBJ2-1	TGTGCCAGCAGTGAAGGTCAGGGCTACCACAATGAGCAGTTCTTC	CASSEGQGYHNEQFF
-	TRBD1	TRBV28	TRBJ1-4	TGTGCCAGCAGTTCAGGGGGTACTAATGAAAAACTGTTTTTT	CASSSGGTNEKLFF
-	TRBD1	TRBV13	TRBJ2-1	TGTGCCAGCAGCAAACCGGACAGGGCTGGCTACAATGAGCAGTTCTTC	CASSKPDRAGYNEQFF
-	TRBD1	TRBV2	TRBJ1-1	TGTGCCAGCAGTCTGGAAAGGGACAGGGGAATAAACACTGAAGCTTTCTTT	CASSLERDRGINTEAFF
-	TRBD2	TRBV2	TRBJ2-2	TGTGCCAGCAGTGAATTAGCGGGGGACACCGGGGAGCTGTTTTTT	CASSELAGDTGELFF
-	-	TRBV3-1/TRBV3-2	TRBJ1-2	TGTGCCAGCAGCCAAGATGGGGGGGCGCTTAACTATGGCTACACCTTC	CASSQDGGALNYGYTF
-	-	TRBV29-1	TRBJ1-2	TGCAGCGTCACGTCCCAGTTGGATGGCTACACCTTC	CSVTSQLDGYTF
-	TRBD1	TRBV27	TRBJ2-7	TGTGCCAGCAGTTTAAGGGGGCCGGACTACGAGCAGTACTTC	CASSLRGPDYEQYF
-	-	TRBV7-9	TRBJ1-1	TGTGCCAGCAGCATCATGAACACTGAAGCTTTCTTT	CASSIMNTEAFF
-	-	TRBV7-2	TRBJ2-3	TGTGCCAGCAGCTCCTCGGGGCTAGCGAGCACAGATACGCAGTATTTT	CASSSSGLASTDTQYF
few	TRBD2	TRBV2	TRBJ2-7	TGTGCCAGCAGCGGACTAGCCCACGAGCAGTACTTC	CASSGLAHEQYF
-	-	TRBV4-1	TRBJ2-6	TGCGCCAGCAGCCAACCCCTTGACGTCCTGACTTTC	CASSQPLDVLTF
few	-	TRBV9	TRBJ1-2	TGTGCCAGCAGCGTAGTTGGCGGCTATGGCTACACCTTC	CASSVVGGYGYTF
-	-	TRBV27	TRBJ2-7	TGTGCCAGCAGTGTCGGACAGCCATACGAGCAGTACTTC	CASSVGQPYEQYF
-	-	TRBV20-1	TRBJ2-5	TGCAGTATACACAGCGGGGAGACCCAGTACTTC	CSIHSGETQYF
-	-	TRBV10-3	TRBJ1-2	TGTGCCATCAGTGCAGGGCTTAACTATGGCTACACCTTC	CAISAGLNYGYTF
-	TRBD2	TRBV5-1	TRBJ2-5	TGCGCCAGCAGCTTGGTGCTAGCGGGGGGGCTCGAGACCCAGTACTTC	CASSLVLAGGLETQYF
-	TRBD2	TRBV6-5	TRBJ2-3	TGTGCCAGCAGGGATAGCGGGCGCCGTGATACGCAGTATTTT	CASRDSGRRDTQYF
-	-	TRBV28	TRBJ1-5	TGTGCCAGCAGTCTAAGAGGGGGAGGGCTAAGCAATCAGCCCCAGCATTTT	CASSLRGGGLSNQPQHF
-	-	TRBV11-2	TRBJ2-1	TGTGCCAGCAGCTTAGAACCCCTCTCGGGTGAGCAGTTCTTC	CASSLEPLSGEQFF
-	TRBD1	TRBV7-3	TRBJ1-1	TGTGCCAGCAGCTTAGTACAGGGGGCCACTGAAGCTTTCTTT	CASSLVQGATEAFF
-	TRBD1	TRBV10-3	TRBJ2-7	TGTGCCATCGGACAGGGACGGATCGAGCAGTACTTC	CAIGQGRIEQYF
few	-	TRBV5-4	TRBJ2-5	TGTGCCAGCAGCTTGGTGGCTAGTGAGTCCCAGTACTTC	CASSLVASESQYF
few	-	TRBV7-9	TRBJ2-1	TGTGCCAGCAGCTTAGCAGAGGGTGTCCGGCAGTTCTTC	CASSLAEGVRQFF
-	-	TRBV7-9	TRBJ2-2	TGTGCCAGCAGGAGTAGCGGCAACACCGGGGAGCTGTTTTTT	CASRSSGNTGELFF
-	-	TRBV28	TRBJ2-2	TGTGCCAGCAATACCTCCCGGCGGGGTGGGACCGGGGAGCTGTTTTTT	CASNTSRRGGTGELFF
-	TRBD1	TRBV18	TRBJ2-1	TGTGCCAGCTCACCACCGAGGACAGGGTACGAGAACAATGAGCAGTTCTTC	CASSPPRTGYENNEQFF
once	-	TRBV6-2/TRBV6-3	TRBJ1-2	TGTGCCAGCAGTTACTCGAATACAGGTCGCTACTATGGCTACACCTTC	CASSYSNTGRYYGYTF
-	-	TRBV3-1/TRBV3-2	TRBJ2-7	TGTGCCAGCAGCCAAGATTCACTCGGACACAGGGAGCAGTACTTC	CASSQDSLGHREQYF
once	TRBD2	TRBV10-1	TRBJ2-5	TGCGCCAGCAGTGGCAGTGGACTAGCGGGGGGGAGACAAGAGACCCAGTACTTC	CASSGSGLAGGRQETQYF
-	-	TRBV18	TRBJ1-5	TGTGCCAGCTCACGCTTCGGACAGAACAATCAGCCCCAGCATTTT	CASSRFGQNNQPQHF
-	-	TRBV5-4	TRBJ2-7	TGTGCCAGCAGCGACGGGACGCGGGGTCTCGACGAGCAGTACTTC	CASSDGTRGLDEQYF
-	TRBD1	TRBV4-3	TRBJ1-2	TGCGCCAGCAGCCGAAGGTGGGGACAGGGCTATGATTATGGCTACACCTTC	CASSRRWGQGYDYGYTF
-	TRBD1	TRBV5-1	TRBJ1-3	TGCGCCAGCAGCGCCCAGGGGGCGGACACCATATATTTT	CASSAQGADTIYF
-	TRBD2	TRBV18	TRBJ2-7	TGTGCCAGCTCACCACCGGGAGGGTACGAGCAGTACTTC	CASSPPGGYEQYF
-	-	TRBV7-2	TRBJ1-5	TGTGCCAGCAGCTTAGTCACAGGAAGCAATCAGCCCCAGCATTTT	CASSLVTGSNQPQHF
once	TRBD2	TRBV19	TRBJ2-1	TGTGCCAGTATTAGAGGGACTAGCGGCGTTGACAATGAGCAGTTCTTC	CASIRGTSGVDNEQFF
-	TRBD1	TRBV28	TRBJ1-3	TGTGCCAGCAGTTCACCACAGGGGAACACCATATATTTT	CASSSPQGNTIYF
-	-	TRBV14	TRBJ1-6	TGTGCCAGCAGCCAAGAGATTAGGAGCTCCTATAATTCACCCCTCCACTTT	CASSQEIRSSYNSPLHF
-	-	TRBV5-1	TRBJ2-5	TGCGCCAGCAGTCTGCTCGGGGCGGGGTTAAAAGAGACCCAGTACTTC	CASSLLGAGLKETQYF